This TCR beta chain was identified during a study of T-cell reconstitution after alpha-beta-depleted transplantation in children (dated by TCRdb to between 2015 and 2016). Looking at the study overall: Using TCR repertoire profiling, the study followed T-cell immune reconstitution in a quantitative way in children after TCRalphabeta/CD19-depleted allogeneic hematopoietic cell transplantation.

Findings and caveats that apply to the study as a whole: In some patients, the high TCRbeta diversity seen at day 60 was put down to recipient T cells and intrathymic progenitors that had survived conditioning. About two months after transplant, the apparently early recovery of alphabetaT-cell counts reportedly depended on just several hundred clones that had expanded rapidly and came from non-depleted graft cells. Over subsequent months, a decline in hyperexpanded clone frequencies was noted, and after one year, T-cell counts and TCRbeta diversity were mostly ascribed to newly produced T cells.

Libraries were built with PCR. Sequencing used an Illumina HiSeq 2500. Molecular barcoding was employed in the preparation of TCR libraries, with unique molecular identifiers being used to normalize TCRbeta repertoire quantification. Starting from the raw public reads, TCRdb applied fastp trimming at Q25, assembled clones with MiXCR and retained in-frame beta chains. One record per CDR3 amino acid sequence lists the most common genes and DNA. The sample table lists 900,000 or so distinct CDR3 sequences, about 15% of them with a count of one. Of the sample, under 6% is held by the ten largest clones. To note about this clonotype: Its target antigen remains unknown. The sample holds no much larger clone one base away, and base qualities are not on file.

The intended sense of this specimen's treatment or condition label: allogeneic hematopoietic cell transplantation with graft depleted of TCRalphabeta T cells and CD19 B cells. The transplant recipients were children given TCRalphabeta/CD19-depleted allogeneic hematopoietic cell grafts. CDR1 ENHRY and CDR2 SYGVKD were looked up in the germline V gene. Including the terminal cysteine and phenylalanine, the CDR3 comprises 11 residues. The retained sequence is limited to the CDR3, 33 bases, with the frame set at the first base. The trim is 10 bases for V and 3 bases for J, with a gap of 7 bases between the germline ends.

Source: PBMCs, mostly from graft donor cells, taken 360 days after TCRalphabeta/CD19-depleted stem cell transplant. This sequence originates from a male patient between 10 and 17 years old who had a stem cell transplant for acute lymphoblastic leukemia, so the T cells may come from the graft donor. The chain links TRBV10-3 with TRBJ2-1; the D gene is possibly TRBD2, with 5 bases matching. CDR3 region: CANRGYNEQFF. The DNA sequence is given as TGTGCCAATCGGGGCTACAATGAGCAGTTCTTC.